The text below deals with one T cell receptor beta chain. The antigen is not known. V lost 2 bases, J lost 8 bases, and 7 bases lay in between. The CDR3 spans 12 residues. Germline values: CDR1 MNHEY, CDR2 SVGEGT. Unique molecular identifiers were incorporated into the prepared TCRbeta library. TCRdb re-called the PCR reads with MiXCR, one entry per CDR3 protein. The sample records about 420,000 distinct CDR3 sequences, about 17% being singletons. These data come from a study of T-cell reconstitution after alpha-beta-depleted transplantation in children. Overall study findings and caveats: Counts and diversity of T cells one year after transplant came mostly from newly produced T cells. After transplant, high TCRbeta diversity at day 60 in some patients arose from surviving recipient T cells and thymic progenitors. Reportedly, only several hundred clones from non-depleted graft cells drove alpha-beta T-cell counts at about two months.

The TCR originated in a boy in the first two years of life who had a stem cell transplant for Wiskott-Aldrich syndrome, so the T cells may come from the graft donor. This specimen was PBMCs, mostly from graft donor cells, taken 360 days after TCRalphabeta/CD19-depleted stem cell transplant. This chain uses TRBV6-2 or TRBV6-3 with TRBJ1-5; D remains ambiguous. As DNA, the CDR3 is TGTGCCAGCAGTTACCCCGGTGAGCCCCAGCATTTT. Translating it yields CASSYPGEPQHF.